This TCR beta chain was sequenced in a study of blood T cell repertoires in COVID-19. The overall study: COVID-19 samples, acute and convalescent, were from the United States, Italy and Spain.

In the source study's methods: Nucleated cell number was recorded as an estimate derived from reference gene primer amplification. Here immunoSEQ multiplex PCR was the method, and the copy in TCRdb shows in-frame clones only, minus some. From that table come the V and J calls and clone size; the DNA was used to work out D and trimming. The data hold approximately 250,000 clones, with roughly 80% observed a single time. The CDR3 totals 16 residues. Germline V gives CDR1 LNHDA, CDR2 SQIVND (reference sequence). Trimming removed 6 bases from V and 2 bases from J; junction bases left unmatched: 7. This clone turned up a few times.

The clonotype was recovered from a woman in her fifties or sixties with acute or convalescent COVID-19. The rearrangement uses TRBV19 and TRBJ2-1; 10 nucleotides agree with TRBD2. Sequenced input: peripheral blood. In nucleotides, the CDR3 is TGTGCCAGTAGGGCAAGCGGGGGGGCGCCCTACAATGAGCAGTTCTTC. Amino acids: CASRASGGAPYNEQFF.